The text below deals with one T cell receptor (beta chain). The length of the CDR3 is 14 residues. V lost 1 base, J lost 4 bases, and 7 bases lay in between. In germline, CDR1 is SEHNR, CDR2 FQNEAQ (reference sequence). This specimen belongs to a study of control samples from healthy donors and cancer patients. Sequencing was performed with immunoSEQ multiplex PCR; in TCRdb, only in-frame clones are kept and a portion is missing. The table includes just over 150,000 clones, 80% to 90% detected once. The rearrangement links TRBV7-9 to TRBJ1-4, with D unclear. Sequencing was performed on blood. This sequence was found in a man younger than 40 in good health. In nucleotides, the CDR3 is TGTGCCAGCAGCTTAGGAGGGATTAATGAAAAACTGTTTTTT. Its protein product is CASSLGGINEKLFF.